This T cell receptor beta chain was recorded in a study of T-cell memory formation after mild COVID-19. Findings of the study overall: Second-wave clones that peaked on day 37 lacked confirmed SARS-CoV-2 specificity.

Comments on this clonotype: Antigen unknown.

Using constant-segment primers, 5'RACE produced TCR alpha and TCR beta cDNA libraries carrying sample barcodes and UMIs. TCRdb redid the calling of the 5' RACE reads with MiXCR, one entry per CDR3 protein. The sample includes roughly 49,000 distinct CDR3 sequences, roughly 27% of them seen just once. This CDR3 contains 18 residues. The V and J ends lost 5 bases and 0 bases, in that order; junction bases with no gene match: 10. Germline V gene data show CDR1 as SGHTA and CDR2 as FQGNSA. Specimen: PBMCs or a T cell subset sorted from them (not recorded which). The receptor's source is a man aged 18-30 years who had mild COVID-19 (a few samples of this study predate the infection). Cell type and time point are not known. V gene TRBV7-2 combines with J gene TRBJ1-6, with TRBD1 identical over 7 bases. CDR3 sequence (DNA): TGTGCCAGCAGCAACACCGGGACAGCCAGCTCCTATAATTCACCCCTCCACTTT. This sequence encodes CASSNTGTASSYNSPLHF.